The 18 T cell receptor beta chains given below trace back to one sample, sequenced in a study of shared clonotypes between healthy human individuals. The naive CD8 subset, CD45RO-negative cells positively selected for CCR7, excluded terminally differentiated effector memory CD45RA+ cells. Generated by immunoSEQ multiplex PCR, the TCRdb table keeps only in-frame clones and is missing some. The sample yields about 580,000 clones, roughly 98% seen once. Sequencing was performed on naive CD8+ T cells sorted from blood. All receptors come from a man under 40 in good health.

The chain has TRBV7-9 and TRBJ2-1; TRBD2 aligns across 11 bases. With 4 bases clipped from V and 6 bases from J, the junction kept 14 bases outside the gene matches. CDR1 is SEHNR and CDR2 is FQNEAQ in the germline V gene (reference sequence). This CDR3 comprises 18 residues. CDR3 in DNA: TGTGCCAGCAGCTCCCTCACAGCCGGGACTAGCGGTAGCAATGAGCAGTTCTTC. Translated: CASSSLTAGTSGSNEQFF.

The V gene is TRBV27, the J gene TRBJ2-6; D not certain. Germline-derived CDR1 and CDR2 are MNHEY and SMNVEV (reference sequence). The CDR3 runs to 16 residues. V lost 6 bases and J 4 bases, leaving 16 bases between the germline ends. The CDR3 spells CASRPAASSGANVLTF. The CDR3 DNA reads as TGTGCCAGCAGACCCGCGGCTAGTTCCGGGGCCAACGTCCTGACTTTC.

V is TRBV15 and J is TRBJ1-2; D gene uncertain. Germline values: CDR1 LNHNV, CDR2 YYDKDF (reference sequence). The CDR3 sequence is 17 residues long. Trimming took off 6 bases at V and 4 bases at J, with 24 bases between the two ends. CDR3 region: CATSVFPGETSLYGYTF. The CDR3 DNA reads TGTGCCACCAGTGTTTTCCCCGGTGAGACAAGCCTCTATGGCTACACCTTC.

This rearrangement joins TRBV27 to TRBJ2-7; 8 bases align to TRBD2. CDR1 is MNHEY and CDR2 is SMNVEV in the germline V gene (reference sequence). The CDR3 sequence is 14 residues long. Trimming at V came to 5 bases and at J to 3 bases, leaving 6 bases not matched to a gene. CDR3 sequence reads: CASSRAGALYEQYF. The CDR3 DNA follows: TGTGCCAGCAGTAGAGCGGGAGCTCTCTACGAGCAGTACTTC.

This chain joins TRBV19 and TRBJ1-5; D is ambiguous. Per germline, CDR1 LNHDA and CDR2 SQIVND (reference sequence). The CDR3 is 17 residues long. V was pared by 3 bases and J by 2 bases, with 17 bases between. The CDR3 coding sequence is TGTGCCAGTAGTATGGGTTCGGGGATTTGGCGCAATCAGCCCCAGCATTTT. This codes for CASSMGSGIWRNQPQHF.

The V call is TRBV5-1, the J call TRBJ2-7; the D is unclear. The V end lost 1 base, the J end lost 8 bases, and 16 bases lay between the germline ends. The CDR3 runs 14 residues. CDR1 SGHRS and CDR2 YFSETQ come from the germline V gene. The CDR3 DNA reads TGCGCCAGCAGCTTGTTAGGGTCTGGACCCCAGCAGTACTTC. Its protein product is CASSLLGSGPQQYF.

The J gene is TRBJ2-1, the V gene TRBV9, with D tentatively TRBD2 (7 bases). The CDR3 totals 17 residues. V lost 4 bases and J 10 bases, leaving 27 bases between the germline ends. Germline values: CDR1 SGDLS, CDR2 YYNGEE. As DNA, the CDR3 is TGTGCCAGCAGCCCCCCTGGGGGGGGCCTCCATCAGTTGGAGCAGTTCTTC. This codes for CASSPPGGGLHQLEQFF.

The chain uses TRBV4-3 and TRBJ2-1, with TRBD2 matching over 14 bases. V was pared by 4 bases and J by 8 bases, with 10 bases of the junction left unmatched. Germline CDR1 reads LGHNA; CDR2 reads YSLEER. The CDR3 has 17 amino acids. CDR3: CASSLPIGTSGSDEQFF. CDR3 bases: TGCGCCAGCAGCCTTCCAATCGGGACTAGCGGGAGCGATGAGCAGTTCTTC.

The chain uses TRBV5-3 and TRBJ1-5, with 7 bases aligning to TRBD1. TRBV5-3 counts as an open reading frame of uncertain function. After removal of 4 bases from V and 1 base from J, the junction contained 5 bases not matched to a gene. The CDR3 is 15 amino acids. The CDR3 DNA sequence: TGTGCCAGAAGCCGCCGGGACAGAAGCAATCAGCCCCAGCATTTT. Translating gives CARSRRDRSNQPQHF.

This clone was recorded only once. The V call is TRBV5-6, the J call TRBJ2-5; no clear D. V lost 7 bases, J lost 2 bases, and 18 bases lay in between. The CDR3 totals 15 residues. The germline V gene has CDR1 SGHDT and CDR2 YYEEEE. The CDR3 protein is CASAPVQATQETQYF. CDR3 sequence (DNA): TGTGCCAGCGCCCCGGTGCAGGCCACTCAAGAGACCCAGTACTTC.

The chain carries TRBV27 and TRBJ2-7, with D possibly being TRBD1 (5 bases). Between the trimmed V and J ends, which lost 3 bases and 1 base, there was a span of 10 bases. Germline V gene sequence: CDR1 MNHEY, CDR2 SMNVEV (reference sequence). The CDR3 extends over 14 amino acids. The DNA of the CDR3 is TGTGCCAGCAGTTTTACAGGACCATCCTACGAGCAGTACTTC. It encodes CASSFTGPSYEQYF.

The gene calls are TRBV5-8 and TRBJ2-1, with TRBD1 matching 8 bases. In germline, CDR1 is SGHTS, CDR2 YDEGEE. Trimming took 7 bases from V and 6 from J; bases not matched to a gene: 12. This CDR3 has 15 amino acids. The CDR3 sequence is CASGVFQGAFNEQFF. In DNA, the CDR3 is TGTGCCAGCGGGGTGTTCCAGGGGGCCTTCAATGAGCAGTTCTTC.

The chain recombines TRBV5-4 with TRBJ2-7, with TRBD2 identical over 13 bases. The CDR3 runs 15 residues. V gave up 0 bases and J gave up 5 bases; unmatched junction bases: 2. CDR1 is SGHNT and CDR2 is YYREEE in the germline V gene (reference sequence). The CDR3 sequence is CASSLEGLAGNEQYF. Here the CDR3 DNA reads TGTGCCAGCAGCTTGGAGGGACTAGCGGGAAACGAGCAGTACTTC.

This rearrangement joins TRBV7-8 to TRBJ1-4; no firm D call. Germline CDR1 is SGHVS and CDR2 is FQNEAQ. This CDR3 contains 16 residues. V was pared by 0 bases and J by 4 bases, with 12 bases between. CDR3 loop: CASSLALTALNEKLFF. CDR3 DNA: TGTGCCAGCAGCTTAGCCCTGACGGCCCTTAATGAAAAACTGTTTTTT.

This chain links TRBV5-4 with TRBJ1-5; 10 nucleotides align to TRBD1. V shed 10 bases, J shed 6 bases, and the junction held 16 bases outside the gene matches. CDR3 size: 16 residues. Germline CDR1 SGHNT, CDR2 YYREEE (reference sequence). Written as DNA, the CDR3 is TGTGCCCGCCGAGGACAGGGGGAAGTCGCAGGTCAGCCCCAGCATTTT. Its translation is CARRGQGEVAGQPQHF. The variable domain in full, with the rest retrieved from reference TRBV5-4 and TRBJ1-5, is ETGVTQSPTHLIKTRGQQVTLRCSSQSGHNTVSWYQQALGQGPQFIFQYYREEENGRGNFPPRFSGLQFPNYSSELNVNALELDDSALYLCARRGQGEVAGQPQHFGDGTRLSIL.

V usage is TRBV5-4 and J usage is TRBJ2-5; D may be TRBD1 or TRBD2 (5 bases each). The CDR3 spans 13 residues. The germline gives CDR1 SGHNT, CDR2 YYREEE (reference sequence). Trimming left V 5 bases short and J 2 bases short, with 10 bases between. CDR3 nucleotide sequence: TGTGCCAGCAGTAAGGGACCACAAGAGACCCAGTACTTC. Amino acid sequence: CASSKGPQETQYF.

The chain uses TRBV29-1 and TRBJ2-5; TRBD1 might be the D (6 bases). Germline lookup yields CDR1 SQVTM and CDR2 ANQGSEA. V was clipped by 7 bases and J by 4 bases, with 19 bases between them. The CDR3 is 14 residues long. CDR3 loop: CSASPRGMGETQYF. The DNA for the CDR3 is TGCAGCGCCTCCCCTAGGGGGATGGGAGAGACCCAGTACTTC.

The chain joins TRBV4-1 to TRBJ2-3; D is unclear. Looked up from germline, CDR1 is MGHRA and CDR2 is YSYEKL. This CDR3 region has 14 residues. Trimming left V 6 bases short and J 6 bases short, with 16 bases between. CDR3 DNA sequence: TGCGCCAGCAGTTCGGTTTCCCCTCTGGATACGCAGTATTTT. It codes for CASSSVSPLDTQYF.